The text below deals with one T cell receptor beta chain. This record comes from a study of T cells in Graves' hyperthyroidism and ophthalmopathy. Amplification yielded TCR beta CDR3 regions, with RNA transcripts as the source. TCR CDR3 regions were first amplified by RT-PCR with HTBI primers. TCRdb redid the calling of the multiplex PCR reads with MiXCR, one entry per CDR3 protein. The data show roughly 740,000 distinct CDR3 sequences, about a sixth seen once. This CDR3 has 16 amino acids. The germline V gene encodes CDR1 MNHNS and CDR2 SASEGT. With 8 bases removed from V and 3 bases from J, the gap between germline ends came to 20 bases.

The clonotype was recovered from a man between 18 and 35 years old with Graves' hyperthyroidism. Source material: blood. The rearrangement joins TRBV6-1 to TRBJ1-3; D gene unclear. CDR3 region: CASAPAGSVGGNTIYF. In nucleotides, the CDR3 is TGTGCCAGCGCCCCAGCTGGGTCGGTGGGTGGAAACACCATATATTTT.